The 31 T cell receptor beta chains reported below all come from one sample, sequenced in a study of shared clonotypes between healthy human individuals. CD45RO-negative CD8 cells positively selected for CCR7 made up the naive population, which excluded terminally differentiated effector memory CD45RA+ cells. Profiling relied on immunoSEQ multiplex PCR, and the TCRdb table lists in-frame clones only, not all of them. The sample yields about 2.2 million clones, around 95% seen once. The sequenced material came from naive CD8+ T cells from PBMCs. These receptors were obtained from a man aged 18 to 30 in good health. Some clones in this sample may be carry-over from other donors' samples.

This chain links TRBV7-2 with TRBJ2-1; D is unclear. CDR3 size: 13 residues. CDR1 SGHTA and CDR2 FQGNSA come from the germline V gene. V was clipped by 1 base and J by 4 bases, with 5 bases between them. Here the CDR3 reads CASSLVTYNEQFF. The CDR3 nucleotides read TGTGCCAGCAGCTTAGTGACTTACAATGAGCAGTTCTTC.

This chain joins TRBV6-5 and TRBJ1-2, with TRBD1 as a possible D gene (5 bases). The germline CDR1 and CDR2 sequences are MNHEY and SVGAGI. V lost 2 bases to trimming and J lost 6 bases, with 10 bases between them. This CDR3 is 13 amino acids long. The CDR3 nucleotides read TGTGCCAGCAGTTACAGGGGCATCCATGGCTACACCTTC. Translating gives CASSYRGIHGYTF.

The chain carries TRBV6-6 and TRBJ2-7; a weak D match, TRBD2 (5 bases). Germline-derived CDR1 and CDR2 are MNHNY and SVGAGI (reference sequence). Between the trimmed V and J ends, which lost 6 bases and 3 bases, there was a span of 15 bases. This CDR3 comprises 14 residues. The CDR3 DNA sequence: TGTGCCAGCAGATTTGACTATCCCAGCTACGAGCAGTACTTC. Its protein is CASRFDYPSYEQYF.

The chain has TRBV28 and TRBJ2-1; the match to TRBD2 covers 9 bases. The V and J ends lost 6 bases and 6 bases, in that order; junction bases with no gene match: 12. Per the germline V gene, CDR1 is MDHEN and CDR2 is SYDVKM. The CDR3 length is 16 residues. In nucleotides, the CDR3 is TGTGCCAGCAGCGGAGATTGGCGGGAGGGCCCCAATGAGCAGTTCTTC. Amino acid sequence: CASSGDWREGPNEQFF.

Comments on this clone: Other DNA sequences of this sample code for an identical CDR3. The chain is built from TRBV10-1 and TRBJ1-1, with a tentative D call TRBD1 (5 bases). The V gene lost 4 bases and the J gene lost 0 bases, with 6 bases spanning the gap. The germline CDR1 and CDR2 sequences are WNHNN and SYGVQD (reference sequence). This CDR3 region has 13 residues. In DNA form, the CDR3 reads TGCGCCAGCAGTGCAGGGATGAACACTGAAGCTTTCTTT. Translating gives CASSAGMNTEAFF.

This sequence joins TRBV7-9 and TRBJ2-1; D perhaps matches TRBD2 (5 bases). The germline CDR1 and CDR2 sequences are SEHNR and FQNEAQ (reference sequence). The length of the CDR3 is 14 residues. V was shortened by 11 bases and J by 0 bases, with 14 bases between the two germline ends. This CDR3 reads CAGLSVSSYNEQFF. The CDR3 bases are TGTGCCGGACTCAGCGTAAGCTCCTACAATGAGCAGTTCTTC. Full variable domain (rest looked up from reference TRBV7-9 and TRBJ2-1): DTGVSQNPRHKITKRGQNVTFRCDPISEHNRLYWYRQTLGQGPEFLTYFQNEAQLEKSRLLSDRFSAERPKGSFSTLEIQRTEQGDSAMYLCAGLSVSSYNEQFFGPGTRLTVL.

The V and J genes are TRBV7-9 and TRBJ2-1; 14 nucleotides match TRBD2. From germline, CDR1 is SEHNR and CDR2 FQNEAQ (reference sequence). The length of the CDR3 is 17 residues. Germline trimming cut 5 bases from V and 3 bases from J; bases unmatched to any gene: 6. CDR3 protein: CASSPRLAGGYYNEQFF. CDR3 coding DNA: TGTGCCAGCAGCCCTAGACTAGCGGGAGGGTACTACAATGAGCAGTTCTTC.

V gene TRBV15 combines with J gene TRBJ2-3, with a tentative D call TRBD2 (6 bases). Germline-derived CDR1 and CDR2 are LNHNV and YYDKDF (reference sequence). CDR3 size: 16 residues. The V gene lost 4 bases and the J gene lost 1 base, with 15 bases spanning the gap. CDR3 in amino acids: CATSTGSGLGTDTQYF. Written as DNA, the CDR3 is TGTGCCACCAGCACAGGTTCGGGACTTGGCACAGATACGCAGTATTTT.

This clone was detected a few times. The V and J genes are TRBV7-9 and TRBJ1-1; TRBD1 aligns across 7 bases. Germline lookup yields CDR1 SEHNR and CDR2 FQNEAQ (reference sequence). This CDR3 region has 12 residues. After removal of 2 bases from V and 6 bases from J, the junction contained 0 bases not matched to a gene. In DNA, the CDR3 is TGTGCCAGCAGCTTACAGGGGGCTGAAGCTTTCTTT. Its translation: CASSLQGAEAFF.

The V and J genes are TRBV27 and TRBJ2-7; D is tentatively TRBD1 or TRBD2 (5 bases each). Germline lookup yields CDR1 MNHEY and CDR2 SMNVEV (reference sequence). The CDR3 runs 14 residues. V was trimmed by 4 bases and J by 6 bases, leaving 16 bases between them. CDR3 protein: CASSYVAGGVEQYF. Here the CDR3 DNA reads TGTGCCAGCAGTTACGTGGCTGGGGGTGTCGAGCAGTACTTC.

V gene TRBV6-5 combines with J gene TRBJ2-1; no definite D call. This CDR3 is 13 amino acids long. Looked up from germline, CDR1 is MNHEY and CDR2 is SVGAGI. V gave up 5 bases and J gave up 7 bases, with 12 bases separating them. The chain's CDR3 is CASSPRLGNEQFF. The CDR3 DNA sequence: TGTGCCAGCAGTCCCCGACTGGGGAATGAGCAGTTCTTC.

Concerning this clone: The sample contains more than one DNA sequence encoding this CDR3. CDR3 sequence: CASSLVQGTYEQYF. The CDR3 DNA sequence: TGTGCCAGCAGCTTAGTACAGGGGACCTACGAGCAGTACTTC. The rearrangement joins TRBV11-2 to TRBJ2-7; 7 bases match TRBD1. The junction had 2 bases not matched to a gene; V was cut back by 1 base and J by 2 bases. Per germline, CDR1 SGHAT and CDR2 FQNNGV. This CDR3 region has 14 residues.

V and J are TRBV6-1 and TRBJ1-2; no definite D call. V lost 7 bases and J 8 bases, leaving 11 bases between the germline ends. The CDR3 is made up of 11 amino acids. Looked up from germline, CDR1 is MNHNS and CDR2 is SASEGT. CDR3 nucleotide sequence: TGTGCCAGCATCGGCGAGAGGGGCTACACCTTC. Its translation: CASIGERGYTF.

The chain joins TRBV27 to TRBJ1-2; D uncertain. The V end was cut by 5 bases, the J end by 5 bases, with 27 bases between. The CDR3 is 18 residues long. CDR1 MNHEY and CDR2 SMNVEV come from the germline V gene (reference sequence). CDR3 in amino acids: CASSPTQRTGFSGYGYTF. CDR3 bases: TGTGCCAGCAGTCCAACTCAAAGAACCGGGTTCTCTGGTTATGGCTACACCTTC.

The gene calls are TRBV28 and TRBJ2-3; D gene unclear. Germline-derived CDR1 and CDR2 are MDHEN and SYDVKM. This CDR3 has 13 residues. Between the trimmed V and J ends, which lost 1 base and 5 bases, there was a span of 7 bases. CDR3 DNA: TGTGCCAGCAGTTTATTGCAGAAAGATACGCAGTATTTT. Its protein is CASSLLQKDTQYF.

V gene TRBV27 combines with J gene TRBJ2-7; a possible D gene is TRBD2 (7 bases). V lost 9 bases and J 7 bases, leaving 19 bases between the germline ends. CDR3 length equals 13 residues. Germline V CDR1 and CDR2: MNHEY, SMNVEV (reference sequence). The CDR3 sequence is CASWKGGLQEQYF. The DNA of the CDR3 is TGTGCCAGTTGGAAGGGGGGGCTTCAGGAGCAGTACTTC.

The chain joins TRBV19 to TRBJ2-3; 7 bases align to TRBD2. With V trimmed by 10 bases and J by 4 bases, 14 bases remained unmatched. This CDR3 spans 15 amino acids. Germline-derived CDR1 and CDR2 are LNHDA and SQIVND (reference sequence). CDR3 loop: CATSGTGLAADTQYF. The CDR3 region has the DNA TGTGCCACCTCGGGAACCGGGCTAGCGGCAGATACGCAGTATTTT.

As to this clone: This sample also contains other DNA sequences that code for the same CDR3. The CDR3 is CASSSGSYEQYF. The CDR3 DNA follows: TGTGCCAGTAGTAGCGGATCCTACGAGCAGTACTTC. The J gene is TRBJ2-7, the V gene TRBV19; D remains unclear. The V end lost 4 bases, the J end lost 1 base, and 5 bases lay between the germline ends. The germline V gene has CDR1 LNHDA and CDR2 SQIVND (reference sequence). CDR3 length equals 12 residues.

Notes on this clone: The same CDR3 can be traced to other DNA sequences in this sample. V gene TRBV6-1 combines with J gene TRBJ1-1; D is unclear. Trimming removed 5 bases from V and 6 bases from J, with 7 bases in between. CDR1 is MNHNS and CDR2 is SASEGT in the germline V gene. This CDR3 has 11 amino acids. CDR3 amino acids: CASSYGSEAFF. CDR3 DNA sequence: TGTGCCAGCAGTTACGGGTCTGAAGCTTTCTTT.

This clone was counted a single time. CDR3 sequence reads: CSVEDPRRNYGYTF. CDR3 nucleotides: TGCAGCGTTGAAGATCCGAGGAGAAACTATGGCTACACCTTC. The rearrangement joins TRBV29-1 to TRBJ1-2; D is unresolved. The CDR3 is made up of 14 amino acids. CDR1 and CDR2 (germline): SQVTM, ANQGSEA. The germline V and J ends were trimmed by 0 bases and 2 bases, with 10 bases remaining between them.

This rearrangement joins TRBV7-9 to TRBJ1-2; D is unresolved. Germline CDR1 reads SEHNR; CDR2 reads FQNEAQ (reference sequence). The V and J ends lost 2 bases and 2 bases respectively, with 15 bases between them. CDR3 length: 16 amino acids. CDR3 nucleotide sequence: TGTGCCAGCAGCTTACACGTCCCTAGCCCCAACTATGGCTACACCTTC. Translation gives CASSLHVPSPNYGYTF.

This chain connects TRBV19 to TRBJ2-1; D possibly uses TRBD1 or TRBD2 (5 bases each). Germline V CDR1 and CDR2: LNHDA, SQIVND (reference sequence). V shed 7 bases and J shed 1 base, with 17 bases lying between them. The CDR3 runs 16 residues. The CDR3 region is CASTLSAWGSYNEQFF. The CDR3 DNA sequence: TGTGCCAGTACTCTCTCTGCGTGGGGGTCCTACAATGAGCAGTTCTTC.

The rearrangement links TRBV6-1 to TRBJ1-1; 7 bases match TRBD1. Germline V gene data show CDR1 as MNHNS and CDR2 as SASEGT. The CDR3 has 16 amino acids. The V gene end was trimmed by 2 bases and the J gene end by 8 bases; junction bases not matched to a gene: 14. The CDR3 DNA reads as TGTGCCAGCAGTGAATCAGCGGGGACAGCAGATTTCGAAGCTTTCTTT. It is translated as CASSESAGTADFEAFF.

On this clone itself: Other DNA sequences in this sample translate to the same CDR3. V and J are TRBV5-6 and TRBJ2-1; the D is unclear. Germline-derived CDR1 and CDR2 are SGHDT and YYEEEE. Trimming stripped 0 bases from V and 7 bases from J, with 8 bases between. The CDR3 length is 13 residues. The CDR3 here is CASSLGGRNEQFF. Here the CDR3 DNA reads TGTGCCAGCAGCTTGGGGGGAAGGAATGAGCAGTTCTTC.

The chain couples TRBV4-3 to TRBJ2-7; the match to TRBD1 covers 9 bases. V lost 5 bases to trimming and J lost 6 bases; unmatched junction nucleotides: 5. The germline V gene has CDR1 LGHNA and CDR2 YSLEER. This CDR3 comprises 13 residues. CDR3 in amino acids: CASSGTGQGEQYF. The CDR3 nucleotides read TGCGCCAGCAGCGGCACGGGACAGGGCGAGCAGTACTTC.

Written as DNA, the CDR3 is TGTGCCAGCAGCTCCCGGACAGGGCGGGCCAACAATGAGCAGTTCTTC. Protein: CASSSRTGRANNEQFF. The rearrangement uses TRBV7-9 and TRBJ2-1, with TRBD1 identical over 8 bases. Per germline, CDR1 SEHNR and CDR2 FQNEAQ (reference sequence). CDR3 size: 16 residues. Unmatched junction bases numbered 10, after V lost 4 bases and J lost 5 bases.

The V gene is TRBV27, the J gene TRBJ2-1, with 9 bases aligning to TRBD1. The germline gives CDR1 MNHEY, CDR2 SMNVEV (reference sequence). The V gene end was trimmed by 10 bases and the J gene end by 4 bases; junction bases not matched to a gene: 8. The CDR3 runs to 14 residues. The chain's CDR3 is CATHPGTGYNEQFF. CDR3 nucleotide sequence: TGTGCCACCCACCCCGGGACAGGGTACAATGAGCAGTTCTTC.

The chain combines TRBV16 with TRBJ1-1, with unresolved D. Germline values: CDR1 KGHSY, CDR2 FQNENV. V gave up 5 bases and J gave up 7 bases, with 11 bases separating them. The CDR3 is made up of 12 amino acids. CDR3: CASSWVGSEAFF. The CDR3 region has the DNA TGTGCCAGCAGCTGGGTGGGGAGTGAAGCTTTCTTT.

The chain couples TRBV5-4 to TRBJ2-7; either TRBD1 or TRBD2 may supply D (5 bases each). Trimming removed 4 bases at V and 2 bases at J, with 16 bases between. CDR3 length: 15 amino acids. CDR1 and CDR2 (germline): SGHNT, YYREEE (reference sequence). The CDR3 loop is CASSLPGPGAYEQYF. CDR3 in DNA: TGTGCCAGCAGCCTTCCGGGACCCGGGGCCTACGAGCAGTACTTC.

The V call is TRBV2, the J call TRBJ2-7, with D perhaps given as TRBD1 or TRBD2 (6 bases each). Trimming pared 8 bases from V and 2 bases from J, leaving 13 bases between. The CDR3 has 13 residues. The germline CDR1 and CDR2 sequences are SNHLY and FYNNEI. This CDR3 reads CASLGGGTYEQYF. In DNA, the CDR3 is TGTGCCAGCTTAGGAGGGGGAACCTACGAGCAGTACTTC.

The CDR3 spells CASTASSYGYTF. The CDR3 DNA reads TGTGCCAGTACAGCGAGTTCCTATGGCTACACCTTC. The V and J genes are TRBV19 and TRBJ1-2; no firm D call. The germline V gene encodes CDR1 LNHDA and CDR2 SQIVND (reference sequence). V was shortened by 7 bases and J by 4 bases, with 10 bases between the two germline ends. The CDR3 is 12 amino acids.